This T cell receptor beta chain appears in the sequencing data of a study of T cell responses to AZD1222 COVID-19 vaccine. The CDR3 sequence runs 15 residues, both termini included. As regards this clone: No DNA is shown, since the ends of the CDR3 on it are uncertain; the CDR3 is the one TCRdb lists.

Libraries were prepared by immunoSEQ multiplex PCR; TCRdb keeps only in-frame clonotypes and omits some of them. Here the sample spans roughly 150,000 clones, nearly 95% being singletons. The clonotype was recovered from an adult in good health. The chain employs TRBV21-1 and TRBJ1-4; the DNA was not used to check the table's D call, TRBD1. TRBV21-1 is given as a pseudogene. Source: peripheral blood, taken on day 0 of AZD1222 vaccination. The CDR3 protein is CASSMWGQGAGGLFF.